The rows below give T cell receptor beta chains drawn from one sample of a study of response to subunit inactivated influenza vaccine. One entry per CDR3 protein results from TCRdb running MiXCR on the RT-PCR reads. The data hold approximately 700,000 distinct CDR3 sequences, with 11% to 15% observed a single time. This sample comprised PBMCs from blood, obtained less than 15 days before vaccination. Every receptor here comes from a man between 45 and 60 years old who received an inactivated influenza vaccine. CDR3s include the opening cysteine and the closing phenylalanine or tryptophan. Each record gives: V gene, D gene, clone size, J gene, CDR3 protein, CDR3 DNA. The D gene is left open where the match is weak. Rows may omit the clone size; those that give it use once, few, many or a size class.

>TRBV11-1|TRBD1|many|TRBJ2-7
CASSLGTAQLEQYF
TGTGCCAGCAGCTTGGGGACAGCCCAACTCGAGCAGTACTTC
>TRBV20-1|.|.|TRBJ2-6
CSASPLSGSGANVLTF
TGCAGTGCTAGTCCCCTCTCCGGCTCTGGGGCCAACGTCCTGACTTTC
>TRBV27|.|many|TRBJ1-6
CASSMTVTRTPLHF
TGTGCCAGCAGCATGACTGTGACTCGGACACCCCTCCACTTT
>TRBV20-1|TRBD1|.|TRBJ1-5
CSALQGGRGYNQPQHF
TGCAGTGCTCTACAAGGGGGCAGGGGGTACAATCAGCCCCAGCATTTT
>TRBV6-2/TRBV6-3|TRBD1|.|TRBJ1-3
CASSYSGQGAKLFFGNTIYF
TGTGCCAGCAGTTACTCCGGACAGGGGGCGAAGCTTTTCTTTGGAAACACCATATATTTT
>TRBV5-1|TRBD2|.|TRBJ2-1
CASSLAGRFGNEQFF
TGCGCCAGCAGCTTAGCGGGAAGATTTGGGAATGAGCAGTTCTTC
>TRBV7-9|.|few|TRBJ1-1
CASSQATSAFF
TGTGCCAGCAGCCAAGCCACATCGGCTTTCTTT
>TRBV5-6|.|.|TRBJ2-3
CASSPWWGDTQYF
TGTGCCAGCAGCCCTTGGTGGGGAGATACGCAGTATTTT
>TRBV18|.|few|TRBJ1-1
CASSPGTDEAFF
TGTGCCAGCTCACCGGGGACTGACGAAGCTTTCTTT
>TRBV30|.|few|TRBJ2-3
CAWRTGTGADTQYF
TGTGCCTGGAGAACAGGGACCGGAGCAGATACGCAGTATTTT
>TRBV5-1|TRBD1|few|TRBJ2-2
CASSTGTGRFTGELFF
TGCGCCAGCAGCACTGGGACAGGGCGTTTTACCGGGGAGCTGTTTTTT
>TRBV9|TRBD2|.|TRBJ2-7
CASSIRLAGGFYEQYF
TGTGCCAGCAGCATTCGACTAGCGGGAGGCTTCTACGAGCAGTACTTC
>TRBV3-1|.|few|TRBJ2-2
CASSLGSTSGELFF
TGTGCCAGCAGCCTCGGTAGTACTAGCGGGGAGCTGTTTTTT
>TRBV6-1|TRBD2|.|TRBJ2-5
CASSPPAGGRETQYF
TGTGCCAGCAGCCCCCCAGCGGGGGGGCGGGAGACCCAGTACTTC
>TRBV5-4|.|.|TRBJ1-2
CASGPPGLSGGYTF
TGTGCCAGTGGCCCCCCGGGTTTGTCGGGAGGCTACACCTTC
>TRBV20-1|TRBD2|.|TRBJ2-1
CSARDAGLAVYNEQFF
TGCAGTGCTAGAGATGCGGGACTAGCGGTTTACAATGAGCAGTTCTTC
>TRBV29-1|TRBD1|.|TRBJ2-1
CSVEWTAGGWGNEQFF
TGCAGCGTTGAATGGACGGCAGGGGGCTGGGGCAATGAGCAGTTCTTC
>TRBV6-2/TRBV6-3|.|.|TRBJ2-7
CASASPFGGTSYEQYF
TGTGCCAGCGCATCCCCATTTGGGGGAACTTCCTACGAGCAGTACTTC
>TRBV5-5|.|few|TRBJ1-1
CASSPALRNTEAFF
TGTGCCAGCAGCCCGGCCCTCAGGAACACTGAAGCTTTCTTT
>TRBV6-2/TRBV6-3|.|.|TRBJ2-1
CASSHPLDKLHANEQFF
TGTGCCAGCAGTCACCCACTAGACAAGCTCCACGCCAATGAGCAGTTCTTC
>TRBV5-1|TRBD1|.|TRBJ2-5
CASSYRQGPQETQYF
TGCGCCAGCAGCTACCGACAGGGACCGCAAGAGACCCAGTACTTC